This TCR beta chain was sequenced in a study of blood T cell repertoires in COVID-19 (dated by TCRdb to 2020 to 2021). Regarding the study in general: Collaborator samples came from the United States, Italy and Spain and covered acute and convalescent phases of COVID-19. The prospective study material was composed of cDNA or gDNA derived from T cells, B-cell-depleted T cells, or PBMCs. Subjects who had been exposed to COVID-19, were actively infected with it, or had recovered from it provided the deeply sampled blood TCRbeta repertoires that made up the dataset. A freely available public database, intended as a resource for researchers studying the immune response to SARS-CoV-2, is where the repertoires were released. The samples were drawn from two sources: the first 160 participants of the ongoing ImmuneRACE study, and some 1,300 subjects contributed by 6 global collaborators. Sample metadata almost always included a de-identified subject ID, COVID-19 status, age in years and sex. Where HLA class I and class II types were available, the types were taken from metadata supplied by the sample provider, not from assay-based typing. The research as a whole found: Clinical and demographic metadata were provided uncurated, with the amount varying by source and participant.

In this sample, this clone turned up a few times. Which antigen it targets is not known. Per-nucleotide qualities are absent, and no much larger clonotype sits a single base away. Enrolling through a virtual design, the prospective study's participants ranged in age from roughly 18 to 90 years and lived across some 23 United States geographic areas. To assign participants to cohorts, the prospective study relied on clinical history that participants themselves reported in a screening survey and a study questionnaire. Exposed participants had been in contact with someone with a PCR-confirmed or clinician-diagnosed COVID-19 case within 2 weeks of study entry. Each participant in the prospective study had whole blood, serum and a nasopharyngeal or oropharyngeal swab collected by mobile phlebotomists. Prospective study participants could optionally give additional blood draws and questionnaires over an approximately two-month period. Blood samples from the prospective study were shipped frozen or at room temperature prior to DNA extraction.

The immunoSEQ Assay, a bias-controlled multiplex PCR, was used to amplify TCRbeta CDR3 regions from genomic DNA. The study's processing was this. The number of nucleated cells in each sample was estimated from the amplification of reference gene primers within the assay. Sequence reads were collapsed and filtered to measure the absolute abundance of every unique TCRbeta CDR3 rearrangement. For each sample, productive Simpson clonality was calculated as the square root of Simpson's diversity index across productive rearrangements. The clones in this table, taken by TCRdb from immuneACCESS, are in-frame only. Not every clone is retained; where verified, under half of the shortfall comes from an unresolved V gene, and the cause of the rest is unknown. That table gives V, J and clone size, and the DNA gave D and trimming. A total of around 200,000 clones appear in this sample, 70% to 90% of them only once. Of the sample, about 4% is held by the ten largest clones.

The material sequenced was PBMCs or T cells enriched from blood (not recorded which). The receptor was isolated from a woman in her twenties or thirties who had been exposed to COVID-19.

CDR3 region: CASTTGGSYNSPLHF. The nucleotide sequence reads TGTGCCAGCACCACAGGGGGCTCCTATAATTCACCCCTCCACTTT. The V and J segments used are TRBV11-2 and TRBJ1-6; 8 central bases correspond to TRBD1. The junction shows trimming of 7 bases on V and 0 bases on J, and the gene matches do not reach 2 bases of it. CDR1 and CDR2, per the germline V gene, are SGHAT and FQNNGV. The CDR3 starts with the cysteine, ends with the phenylalanine, and has 15 residues. Kept here is only the CDR3 DNA, which spans 45 bases and is read in frame from base 1. With the rest looked up from the reference TRBV11-2 and TRBJ1-6 genes rather than sequenced, the full variable domain is EAGVAQSPRYKIIEKRQSVAFWCNPISGHATLYWYQQILGQGPKLLIQFQNNGVVDDSQLPKDRFSAERLKGVDSTLKIQPAKLEDSAVYLCASTTGGSYNSPLHFGNGTRLTVT.